These 21 T cell receptor beta chains were sequenced from one sample in a study of T cell changes during pregnancy in multiple sclerosis. Sequencing used immunoSEQ multiplex PCR; TCRdb keeps in-frame clones, though not all of them. Of around 33,000 clones listed, approximately 86% are singletons. The sequences come from CD8+ T cells from peripheral blood mononuclear cells, collected before pregnancy. The receptor set was obtained from a female donor with multiple sclerosis, enrolled in a pregnancy study.

The chain couples TRBV27 to TRBJ2-1, with 10 nucleotides matching TRBD2. Germline-derived CDR1 and CDR2 are MNHEY and SMNVEV (reference sequence). The CDR3 is 16 residues long. Trimming took 4 bases from V and 10 from J; bases not matched to a gene: 13. CDR3: CASSSGPGTSVGEQFF. DNA for the CDR3: TGTGCCAGCAGTTCCGGACCCGGGACTAGCGTCGGCGAGCAGTTCTTC.

V and J are TRBV7-8 and TRBJ2-5; no reliable D call. Looked up from germline, CDR1 is SGHVS and CDR2 is FQNEAQ. The germline V and J ends were trimmed by 1 base and 6 bases, with 24 bases remaining between them. CDR3 size: 18 residues. The CDR3 DNA reads as TGTGCCAGCAGCTTAGACTACGAGACCAATGATAACGCGCAGACCCAGTACTTC. As protein: CASSLDYETNDNAQTQYF.

This clone is a singleton in its sample. V usage is TRBV6-5 and J usage is TRBJ2-3, with a possible D match to TRBD2 (7 bases). V was trimmed by 5 bases and J by 6 bases, leaving 15 bases between them. Germline assignment: CDR1 MNHEY and CDR2 SVGAGI. The CDR3 consists of 14 residues. The CDR3: CASSPLGGADTQYF. The CDR3 nucleotides are TGTGCCAGCAGTCCCCTGGGGGGGGCCGATACGCAGTATTTT.

The chain employs TRBV5-5 and TRBJ2-5; D is uncertain. The V end lost 3 bases, the J end lost 3 bases, and 6 bases lay between the germline ends. From germline, CDR1 is SGHKS and CDR2 YYEKEE (reference sequence). This CDR3 has 12 residues. Here the CDR3 reads CASSSVEETQYF. For the CDR3, the DNA is TGTGCCAGCAGCTCAGTTGAAGAGACCCAGTACTTC.

This chain links TRBV28 with TRBJ2-2, with 14 bases fitting TRBD2. The CDR3 contains 17 residues. Trimming removed 4 bases from V and 6 bases from J; junction bases left unmatched: 7. The germline gives CDR1 MDHEN, CDR2 SYDVKM. CDR3 in amino acids: CASSSGLAGDLAGELFF. In DNA, the CDR3 is TGTGCCAGCAGTTCGGGACTAGCGGGAGACTTGGCCGGGGAGCTGTTTTTT.

The rearrangement joins TRBV11-2 to TRBJ2-1; tentatively, D is TRBD2 (6 bases). This CDR3 spans 13 amino acids. Trimming shortened V by 3 bases and J by 9 bases, and 12 bases separated the two germline ends. Germline CDR1 and CDR2: SGHAT and FQNNGV. The CDR3 region is CASSFGLASEQFF. In nucleotides, the CDR3 is TGTGCCAGCAGCTTCGGCCTAGCGAGTGAGCAGTTCTTC.

CDR3 amino acids: CASSLELDYEQYF. The CDR3 bases are TGTGCCAGCAGCTTAGAGTTAGACTACGAGCAGTACTTC. The chain employs TRBV7-6 and TRBJ2-7; D remains unclear. The CDR3 loop spans 13 amino acids. V lost 1 base to trimming and J lost 3 bases, with 7 bases between them. Germline V lookup: CDR1 SGHVS, CDR2 FNYEAQ.

The chain uses TRBV4-3 and TRBJ2-5; no clear D. The V gene lost 0 bases and the J gene lost 1 base, with 3 bases spanning the gap. The CDR3 is 13 residues long. Germline V gives CDR1 LGHNA, CDR2 YSLEER. CDR3 in DNA: TGCGCCAGCAGCCAAGATCGCCAAGAGACCCAGTACTTC. Its protein product is CASSQDRQETQYF.

V is TRBV6-5 and J is TRBJ2-3; the D gene is possibly TRBD2 (5 bases). This CDR3 has 15 amino acids. Trimming pared 7 bases from V and 5 bases from J, leaving 19 bases between. Germline lookup yields CDR1 MNHEY and CDR2 SVGAGI. The CDR3 spells CASTPDLAYGDTQYF. The CDR3 DNA sequence: TGTGCCAGCACCCCGGACTTAGCATATGGAGATACGCAGTATTTT.

The V and J genes are TRBV11-1 and TRBJ1-1, with D tentatively TRBD1 (5 bases). CDR1 is SGHAT, CDR2 FQDESV, per germline (reference sequence). The CDR3 runs to 14 residues. The ends were cut back, 4 bases at V and 1 base at J, with 10 bases in the middle. The CDR3: CASSSQGGNTEAFF. DNA for the CDR3: TGTGCCAGCAGCTCGCAGGGCGGGAACACTGAAGCTTTCTTT. The full variable domain, its missing parts supplied by reference TRBV11-1 and TRBJ1-1, is EAEVAQSPRYKITEKSQAVAFWCDPISGHATLYWYRQILGQGPELLVQFQDESVVDDSQLPKDRFSAERLKGVDSTLKIQPAELGDSAMYLCASSSQGGNTEAFFGQGTRLTVV.

CDR3 region: CASSFPGLADTGELFF. In DNA form, the CDR3 reads TGTGCCAGCAGCTTCCCGGGACTAGCGGACACCGGGGAGCTGTTTTTT. The chain has TRBV7-9 and TRBJ2-2; 11 nucleotides align to TRBD2. The CDR3 runs to 16 residues. Germline CDR1 and CDR2: SEHNR and FQNEAQ (reference sequence). V dropped 3 bases and J dropped 3; count of bases not matched to a gene: 3.

The DNA of the CDR3 is TGCGCCAGCAGCTATGCGTCGGGAACTGAAGCTTTCTTT. Its translation: CASSYASGTEAFF. The chain carries TRBV5-1 and TRBJ1-1; D unclear. Germline CDR1 is SGHRS and CDR2 is YFSETQ. The CDR3 spans 13 residues. V lost 3 bases and J lost 5, with 11 bases in between.

The rearrangement links TRBV19 to TRBJ2-7; 11 positions match TRBD1. This CDR3 is built from 14 residues. Germline CDR1 reads LNHDA; CDR2 reads SQIVND (reference sequence). Trimming cost V 5 bases and J 4 bases; bases outside gene matches: 4. CDR3 coding DNA: TGTGCCAGTAGTCCAGGGACAGGGGGGTACGAGCAGTACTTC. This codes for CASSPGTGGYEQYF.

The gene calls are TRBV9 and TRBJ2-3; no definite D call. Germline lookup yields CDR1 SGDLS and CDR2 YYNGEE. The V and J ends lost 4 bases and 2 bases respectively, with 5 bases between them. The CDR3 is 12 amino acids. The CDR3 here is CASSSNTDTQYF. The CDR3 nucleotides read TGTGCCAGCAGCTCAAACACAGATACGCAGTATTTT.

The CDR3 DNA sequence: TGTGCCAGCAGCAACCAAAAACTAGCGGGGGCGGGAGATACGCAGTATTTT. Encoded protein: CASSNQKLAGAGDTQYF. V gene TRBV5-4 combines with J gene TRBJ2-3; 11 bases are shared with TRBD2. Germline V CDR1 and CDR2: SGHNT, YYREEE (reference sequence). Germline trimming cut 4 bases from V and 5 bases from J; bases unmatched to any gene: 12. The CDR3 is 17 residues long.

This chain connects TRBV13 to TRBJ2-7, with 8 bases that match TRBD2. Germline V lookup: CDR1 PRHDT, CDR2 FYEKMQ (reference sequence). V shed 4 bases and J 4 bases; nucleotides not matched to a gene: 15. The CDR3 has 17 amino acids. CDR3 in DNA: TGTGCCAGCAGCTCCGCCCTGGAGTCGGGGGGGCTTTACGAGCAGTACTTC. This encodes CASSSALESGGLYEQYF.

The genes are TRBV4-1 and TRBJ2-7; possibly TRBD1 for D (5 bases). The CDR3 totals 17 residues. V was trimmed by 1 base and J by 6 bases, leaving 22 bases between them. Germline V CDR1 and CDR2: MGHRA, YSYEKL. CDR3 residues: CASSQVLGQTKRGEQYF. The CDR3 nucleotides are TGCGCCAGCAGCCAAGTACTGGGGCAGACAAAAAGGGGCGAGCAGTACTTC.

This chain joins TRBV5-6 and TRBJ2-1, with D perhaps matching TRBD1 (5 bases). V lost 1 base and J 4 bases, leaving 12 bases between the germline ends. Per germline, CDR1 SGHDT and CDR2 YYEEEE. There are 15 residues in the CDR3. In nucleotides, the CDR3 is TGTGCCAGCAGCTTGTTAGACAGCTTGTACAATGAGCAGTTCTTC. Translated: CASSLLDSLYNEQFF.

This chain connects TRBV5-1 to TRBJ2-7; the match to TRBD2 covers 14 bases. CDR3 length equals 16 residues. Trimming cost V 3 bases and J 4 bases; bases outside gene matches: 6. Germline CDR1 and CDR2: SGHRS and YFSETQ. CDR3 in DNA: TGCGCCAGCAGCTCCGGGACTAGCGGGAGTGCTTACGAGCAGTACTTC. Encoded protein: CASSSGTSGSAYEQYF.

The chain employs TRBV6-5 and TRBJ1-1; D unclear. Trimming cost V 0 bases and J 1 base, with 3 bases left between them. Germline V lookup: CDR1 MNHEY, CDR2 SVGAGI. The CDR3 length is 13 residues. CDR3 sequence (DNA): TGTGCCAGCAGTTACTCGAGGAACACTGAAGCTTTCTTT. This gives the protein CASSYSRNTEAFF.

The V gene is TRBV6-1, the J gene TRBJ2-1, with D possibly being TRBD2 (6 bases). V shed 3 bases and J shed 0 bases, with 21 bases lying between them. The CDR3 has 19 residues. Per the germline V gene, CDR1 is MNHNS and CDR2 is SASEGT. The CDR3 loop reads CASSDLIFSGRSSYNEQFF. DNA of the CDR3: TGTGCCAGCAGTGATCTAATCTTTAGCGGCCGCAGCTCCTACAATGAGCAGTTCTTC.